A selection of T cell receptor beta chains follows, all from one sample in a study of blood T cell repertoires in COVID-19. The assay was immunoSEQ multiplex PCR, and TCRdb's table has in-frame clones only and misses some. The sample carries 130,000 to 150,000 clones, roughly 80% recorded once. Material: peripheral blood. The receptors here all came from a human donor in a cohort sampled during active COVID-19. Each CDR3 is given with its conserved first and last residue. Fields, in order: V gene, clone size, J gene, D gene, CDR3 DNA, CDR3 protein. A D gene is named only where the DNA matches it firmly. Expanded clones get a size class; other rows say once, few or many, or leave the size out.

v_call: TRBV19
clone_size: -
j_call: TRBJ1-2
d_call: TRBD1
cdr3_nt: TGTGCCAGTAGGCAGACAGGGGCCTATGGCTACACCTTC
cdr3_aa: CASRQTGAYGYTF

v_call: TRBV28
clone_size: -
j_call: TRBJ1-2
d_call: -
cdr3_nt: TGTGCCAGTTCTCCCGGGGGGGTCTATGGCTACACCTTC
cdr3_aa: CASSPGGVYGYTF

v_call: TRBV2
clone_size: -
j_call: TRBJ2-3
d_call: TRBD2
cdr3_nt: TGTGCCAGCAGGCCGGGACTAGCCACAGATACGCAGTATTTT
cdr3_aa: CASRPGLATDTQYF

v_call: TRBV7-9
clone_size: -
j_call: TRBJ1-4
d_call: -
cdr3_nt: TGTGCCAGCAGCAACTCAATCGGGGGAGGAGAAAAACTGTTTTTT
cdr3_aa: CASSNSIGGGEKLFF

v_call: TRBV13
clone_size: -
j_call: TRBJ1-4
d_call: TRBD1
cdr3_nt: TGTGCCAGCAGCCCCCGCCAGGGGGCATTTGAAAAACTGTTTTTT
cdr3_aa: CASSPRQGAFEKLFF

v_call: TRBV3-1/TRBV3-2
clone_size: once
j_call: TRBJ2-1
d_call: -
cdr3_nt: TGTGCCAGCAGCCAAGATAGGGGGGGCCCCACGTCAGGGAGCTCCTACAATGAGCAGTTCTTC
cdr3_aa: CASSQDRGGPTSGSSYNEQFF

v_call: TRBV6-5
clone_size: -
j_call: TRBJ1-6
d_call: TRBD1
cdr3_nt: TGTGCCAGCAGTTCACTCAGGGGGGAGGCACCCCTCCACTTT
cdr3_aa: CASSSLRGEAPLHF

v_call: TRBV19
clone_size: -
j_call: TRBJ1-4
d_call: -
cdr3_nt: TGTGCCAGTAAAGAGGGGCTGGCGGGAGAAAAACTGTTTTTT
cdr3_aa: CASKEGLAGEKLFF

v_call: TRBV27
clone_size: few
j_call: TRBJ2-1
d_call: TRBD1
cdr3_nt: TGTGCCAGCAGCTGGGACAGGGGTGTTGAGCAGTTCTTC
cdr3_aa: CASSWDRGVEQFF

v_call: TRBV5-1
clone_size: -
j_call: TRBJ2-1
d_call: TRBD2
cdr3_nt: TGCGCCAGCAGCGCCGGGGCAGCGGGAGGGAACAATGAGCAGTTCTTC
cdr3_aa: CASSAGAAGGNNEQFF

v_call: TRBV18
clone_size: -
j_call: TRBJ2-2
d_call: -
cdr3_nt: TGTGCCAGCTCAGCCCTGGGCGGGACCGGGGAGCTGTTTTTT
cdr3_aa: CASSALGGTGELFF

v_call: TRBV6-5
clone_size: once
j_call: TRBJ2-3
d_call: -
cdr3_nt: TGTGCCAGCAGTTACTCAAGCGGGTCCACAGATACGCAGTATTTT
cdr3_aa: CASSYSSGSTDTQYF

v_call: TRBV19
clone_size: -
j_call: TRBJ2-4
d_call: TRBD2
cdr3_nt: TGTGCCAGTAGTTCCTCGGGGGGGCTCAAAAACATTCAGTACTTC
cdr3_aa: CASSSSGGLKNIQYF

v_call: TRBV29-1
clone_size: -
j_call: TRBJ2-7
d_call: TRBD1
cdr3_nt: TGCAGCGTTAGGTCAAAAGGGGGCGGCGAGCAGTACTTC
cdr3_aa: CSVRSKGGGEQYF

v_call: TRBV5-4
clone_size: -
j_call: TRBJ2-1
d_call: TRBD1
cdr3_nt: TGTGCCAGCAGCTTGGGGGGACAGGGTCATAATGAGCAGTTCTTC
cdr3_aa: CASSLGGQGHNEQFF

v_call: TRBV19
clone_size: few
j_call: TRBJ1-5
d_call: -
cdr3_nt: TGTGCCAGTAGTATTGTCCCCCCGGGCAATCAGCCCCAGCATTTT
cdr3_aa: CASSIVPPGNQPQHF

v_call: TRBV28
clone_size: -
j_call: TRBJ2-5
d_call: TRBD2
cdr3_nt: TGTGCCAGCAGTGGGACTAGCGGGGGGGCGTACCAAGAGACCCAGTACTTC
cdr3_aa: CASSGTSGGAYQETQYF

v_call: TRBV7-8
clone_size: -
j_call: TRBJ2-1
d_call: TRBD1
cdr3_nt: TGTGCCAGCAGCAACAGGGGACGGGGCAATGAGCAGTTCTTC
cdr3_aa: CASSNRGRGNEQFF

v_call: TRBV5-6
clone_size: -
j_call: TRBJ1-4
d_call: -
cdr3_nt: TGTGCCAGCAGCCTGGCGGGCAGGGAGGGAAAGTTTTTT
cdr3_aa: CASSLAGREGKFF

v_call: TRBV2
clone_size: -
j_call: TRBJ1-2
d_call: -
cdr3_nt: TGTGCCAGCAGTGAAGAGCAGGCGGGCTATGGCTACACCTTC
cdr3_aa: CASSEEQAGYGYTF

v_call: TRBV5-1
clone_size: -
j_call: TRBJ2-1
d_call: TRBD2
cdr3_nt: TGCGCCAGCAGCCCCCTAGCGGGAGGCCTCAATGAGCAGTTCTTC
cdr3_aa: CASSPLAGGLNEQFF

v_call: TRBV6-1
clone_size: -
j_call: TRBJ2-5
d_call: -
cdr3_nt: TGTGCCAGCAGTGAAGCTTGGCTGAAAGAGACCCAGTACTTC
cdr3_aa: CASSEAWLKETQYF

v_call: TRBV6-5
clone_size: -
j_call: TRBJ2-2
d_call: -
cdr3_nt: TGTGCCACCGCCACAACCACGAACACCGGGGAGCTGTTTTTT
cdr3_aa: CATATTTNTGELFF

v_call: TRBV7-9
clone_size: -
j_call: TRBJ1-2
d_call: TRBD1
cdr3_nt: TGTGCCAGCAGCACGGGACAGGGAATTGGCTACACCTTC
cdr3_aa: CASSTGQGIGYTF